This TCR beta chain was retrieved from a study of CD8+CD57+ T cells in acquired aplastic anemia. Points from the study as a whole: CD8+ Simpson's diversity in patients was not significantly different from that in controls.

The ends were cut back, 0 bases at V and 0 bases at J, with 16 bases in the middle. In germline, CDR1 is SGHNT, CDR2 YYREEE (reference sequence). CDR3 size: 18 residues. Sequencing involved patients with CD8+CD57+ cell expansion previously shown by flow cytometry. Using genomic DNA as the template, TCR beta VDJ and CDR3 profiling was carried out. Each CDR3 protein is one row after TCRdb ran MiXCR on the reads. The sample carries around 180,000 distinct CDR3 sequences, approximately 48% recorded once. As to this clonotype: Its antigen is as yet unknown.

V is TRBV5-4 and J is TRBJ2-1; a possible D gene is TRBD2 (6 bases). The origin of this receptor is a human donor with aplastic anemia. The sequencing sample was made of sorted CD4+, CD8+, or CD8+CD57+ T cells (not recorded which) from PBMCs. The CDR3 region is CASSLARGGRGSYNEQFF. DNA of the CDR3: TGTGCCAGCAGCTTGGCTCGCGGCGGGCGGGGCTCCTACAATGAGCAGTTCTTC.